The entry that follows covers one TCR beta chain sequence. These data are taken from a study of OX40 agonist ivuxolimab in advanced cancers. Method: immunoSEQ multiplex PCR; TCRdb's copy keeps in-frame clones and lacks some. The sample records tens of thousands of clones, roughly 90% being singletons. Sequenced here: CD4+ or CD8+ T cells sorted from blood, sampled in a trial of the OX40 agonist ivuxolimab. This sequence originates from an adult with an advanced solid tumor such as melanoma, head and neck, liver or kidney cancer.

Written as DNA, the CDR3 is TGTGCCAGCAGTTTATGGGGTAGCGGGAAGGTTACGGAGACCCAGTACTTC. Its translation is CASSLWGSGKVTETQYF. The chain carries TRBV28 and TRBJ2-5; 8 nucleotides line up with TRBD2. The germline CDR1 and CDR2 sequences are MDHEN and SYDVKM. There are 17 residues in the CDR3. V gave up 0 bases and J gave up 5 bases; unmatched junction bases: 11.